The sequence of this T cell receptor (beta chain) was determined in a study of blood T cell repertoires in COVID-19. Overall study context: Both acute and convalescent COVID-19 samples were obtained from the United States, Italy and Spain. The cDNA or gDNA used as material had been derived from T cells, B-cell-depleted T cells, or PBMCs.

This CDR3 has 16 amino acids. CDR1 is LGHDT, CDR2 YNNKEL, per germline (reference sequence). Trimming removed 5 bases from V and 7 bases from J; junction bases left unmatched: 10. Assay used: immunoSEQ multiplex PCR; TCRdb lists only in-frame clones, some missing. The repertoire consists of nearly 250,000 clones, with just under 85% occurring once and the leading ten covering about 1.9%. Material for sequencing was peripheral blood. The TCR sequence derives from an elderly woman with acute or convalescent COVID-19. J is TRBJ2-2 and V is TRBV3-1 (or the pseudogene TRBV3-2); 10 nucleotides line up with TRBD2. The CDR3 DNA follows: TGTGCCAGCAGCTACCTAAGCGGGGGGGCCGACGGGGAGCTGTTTTTT. Its protein is CASSYLSGGADGELFF.